This entry is about one T cell receptor (beta chain). Antigen unknown. These data come from a study of immune evolution from preneoplasia to lung adenocarcinoma. The study, taken as a whole, reports: From normal lung to invasive adenocarcinoma, top clone frequencies appeared to decrease.

The CDR3 length is 14 residues. V was cut by 2 bases and J by 7 bases, with 13 bases left in between. Germline-derived CDR1 and CDR2 are SGHKS and YYEKEE (reference sequence). The repertoire was sequenced with immunoSEQ multiplex PCR; TCRdb's copy has only in-frame clones and lacks some. In the table there are thousands of clones, under 85% of which are singletons. The TCR originated in a person between 35 and 49 years old with lung adenocarcinoma. This chain uses TRBV5-5 with TRBJ1-5; tentative D call: TRBD1 (5 bases). The specimen was FFPE adjacent normal lung tissue. CDR3 bases: TGTGCCAGCAGCTTCGGGGGGGTAGACCAGCCCCAGCATTTT. It encodes CASSFGGVDQPQHF.